The rows below give T cell receptor beta chains drawn from one sample of a study of blood T cell repertoires in COVID-19. Libraries were prepared by immunoSEQ multiplex PCR; TCRdb keeps only in-frame clonotypes and omits some of them. Among a few hundred thousand clones listed, 70% to 90% were seen once. The sample was PBMCs or T cells enriched from blood (not recorded which). The receptor source for this set is a woman in her 30s who had recovered from COVID-19. The CDR3 runs from the conserved cysteine through the conserved F or W. A D gene is named only where the DNA matches it firmly.

TRBV10-3	.	TRBJ2-5	CAISESTGETQYF	TGTGCCATCAGTGAGTCTACAGGGGAGACCCAGTACTTC
TRBV30	.	TRBJ2-4	CAWSVAPYPIPAKNIQYF	TGTGCCTGGAGTGTAGCGCCATACCCCATACCAGCCAAAAACATTCAGTACTTC
TRBV5-5	.	TRBJ1-2	CAMGGVDGYTF	TGTGCCATGGGCGGGGTGGATGGCTACACCTTC
TRBV6-5	.	TRBJ1-6	CASRPRGSNSPLHF	TGTGCCAGCAGACCTCGGGGATCTAATTCACCCCTCCACTTT
TRBV7-9	.	TRBJ1-2	CASSLALSGFGGYTF	TGTGCCAGCAGCTTAGCGCTGTCAGGGTTCGGTGGCTACACCTTC
TRBV5-6	.	TRBJ2-5	CASSFRDGGTQETQYF	TGTGCCAGCAGCTTCCGGGACGGGGGAACTCAAGAGACCCAGTACTTC
TRBV5-1	.	TRBJ2-5	CASSLGLGAVKETQYF	TGCGCCAGCAGCTTGGGGCTGGGGGCTGTGAAGGAGACCCAGTACTTC
TRBV7-9	.	TRBJ1-2	CASSLAGRTNYGYTF	TGTGCCAGCAGCTTAGCGGGCAGGACTAACTATGGCTACACCTTC
TRBV6-6	TRBD2	TRBJ2-7	CASSYSTGGAYEQYF	TGTGCCAGCAGTTACTCGACGGGGGGGGCCTACGAGCAGTACTTC
TRBV4-3	TRBD2	TRBJ2-1	CASSQEASGSYNEQFF	TGCGCCAGCAGCCAAGAGGCTAGCGGGTCCTACAATGAGCAGTTCTTC
TRBV12-3/TRBV12-4	.	TRBJ1-1	CASRTGTEAFF	TGTGCCAGCAGGACAGGTACTGAAGCTTTCTTT